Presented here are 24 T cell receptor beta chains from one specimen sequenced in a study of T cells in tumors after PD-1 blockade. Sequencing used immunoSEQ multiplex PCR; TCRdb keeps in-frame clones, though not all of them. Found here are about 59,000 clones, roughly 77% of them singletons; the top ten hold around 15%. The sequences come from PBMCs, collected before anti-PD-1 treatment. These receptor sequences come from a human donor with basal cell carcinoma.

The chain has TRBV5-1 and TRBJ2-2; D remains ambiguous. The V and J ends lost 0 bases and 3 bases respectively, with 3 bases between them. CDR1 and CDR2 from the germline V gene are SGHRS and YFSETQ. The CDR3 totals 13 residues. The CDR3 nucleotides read TGCGCCAGCAGCTTGGGGGACACCGGGGAGCTGTTTTTT. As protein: CASSLGDTGELFF.

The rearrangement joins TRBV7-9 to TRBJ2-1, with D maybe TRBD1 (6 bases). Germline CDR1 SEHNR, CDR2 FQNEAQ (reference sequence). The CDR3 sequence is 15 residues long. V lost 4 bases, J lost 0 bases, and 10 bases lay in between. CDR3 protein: CASSSVGGSYNEQFF. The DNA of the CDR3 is TGTGCCAGCAGCTCGGTAGGGGGCTCCTACAATGAGCAGTTCTTC.

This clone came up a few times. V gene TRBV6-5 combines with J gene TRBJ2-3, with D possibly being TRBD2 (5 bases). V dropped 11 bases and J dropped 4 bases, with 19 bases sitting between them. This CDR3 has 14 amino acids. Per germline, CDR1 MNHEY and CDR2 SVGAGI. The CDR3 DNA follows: TGTGCCTTTGCTAGCCCTGGGAATCCAGATACGCAGTATTTT. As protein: CAFASPGNPDTQYF.

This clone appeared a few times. CDR3 amino acids: CASSHDRRDSPLHF. In nucleotides, the CDR3 is TGTGCCAGCAGCCACGACCGACGGGATTCACCCCTCCACTTT. The gene calls are TRBV7-6 and TRBJ1-6, with D unresolved. V lost 5 bases to trimming and J lost 8 bases, with 13 bases between them. Looked up from germline, CDR1 is SGHVS and CDR2 is FNYEAQ. The CDR3 is made up of 14 amino acids.

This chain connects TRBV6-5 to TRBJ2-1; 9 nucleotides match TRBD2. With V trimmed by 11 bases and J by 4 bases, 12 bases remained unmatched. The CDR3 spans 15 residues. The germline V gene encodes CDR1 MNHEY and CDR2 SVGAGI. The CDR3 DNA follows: TGTGCCGGATGGGATAGTAGCGGGGGATACAATGAGCAGTTCTTC. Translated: CAGWDSSGGYNEQFF.

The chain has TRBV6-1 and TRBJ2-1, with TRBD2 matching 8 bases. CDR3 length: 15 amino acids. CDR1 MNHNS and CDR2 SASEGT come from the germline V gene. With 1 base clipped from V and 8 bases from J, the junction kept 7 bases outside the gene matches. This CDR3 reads CASSEDPSGGYEQFF. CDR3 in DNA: TGTGCCAGCAGTGAAGACCCAAGCGGGGGCTATGAGCAGTTCTTC.

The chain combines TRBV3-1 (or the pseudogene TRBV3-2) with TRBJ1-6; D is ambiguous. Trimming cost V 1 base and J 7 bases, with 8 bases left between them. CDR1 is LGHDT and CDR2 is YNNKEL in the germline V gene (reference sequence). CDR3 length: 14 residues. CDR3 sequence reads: CASSQGRANSPLHF. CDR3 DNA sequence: TGTGCCAGCAGCCAAGGGAGGGCGAATTCACCCCTCCACTTT.

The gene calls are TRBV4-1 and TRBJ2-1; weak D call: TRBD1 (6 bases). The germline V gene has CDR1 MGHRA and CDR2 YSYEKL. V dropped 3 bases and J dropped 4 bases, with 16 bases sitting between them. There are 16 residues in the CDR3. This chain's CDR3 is CASSQGRTELYNEQFF. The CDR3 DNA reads TGCGCCAGCAGCCAGGGACGGACAGAATTGTACAATGAGCAGTTCTTC.

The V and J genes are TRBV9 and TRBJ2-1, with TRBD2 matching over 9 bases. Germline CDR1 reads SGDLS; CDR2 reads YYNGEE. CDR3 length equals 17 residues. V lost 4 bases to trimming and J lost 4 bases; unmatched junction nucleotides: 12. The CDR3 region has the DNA TGTGCCAGCAGCCTAGCGGGCGGGGGGGTGCGGTACAATGAGCAGTTCTTC. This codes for CASSLAGGGVRYNEQFF.

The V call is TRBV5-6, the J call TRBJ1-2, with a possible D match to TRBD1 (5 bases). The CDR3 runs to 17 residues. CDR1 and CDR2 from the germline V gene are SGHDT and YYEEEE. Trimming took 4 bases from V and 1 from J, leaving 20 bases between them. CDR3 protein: CASSNRNRQGLNYGYTF. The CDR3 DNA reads TGTGCCAGCAGCAACCGAAACAGGCAAGGTCTTAACTATGGCTACACCTTC.

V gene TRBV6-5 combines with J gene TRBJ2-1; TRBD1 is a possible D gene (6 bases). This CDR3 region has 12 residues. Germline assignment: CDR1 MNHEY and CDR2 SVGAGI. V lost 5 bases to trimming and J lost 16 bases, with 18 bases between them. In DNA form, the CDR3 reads TGTGCCAGCAGTCCAAGGGGCAGGGGTAGCTTCTTC. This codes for CASSPRGRGSFF.

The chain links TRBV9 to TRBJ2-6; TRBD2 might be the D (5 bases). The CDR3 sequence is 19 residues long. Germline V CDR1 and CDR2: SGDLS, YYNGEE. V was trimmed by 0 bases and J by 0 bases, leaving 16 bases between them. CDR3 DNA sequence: TGTGCCAGCAGCGTAGGAGAGGGAGTGTACCCCTCTGGGGCCAACGTCCTGACTTTC. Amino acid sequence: CASSVGEGVYPSGANVLTF. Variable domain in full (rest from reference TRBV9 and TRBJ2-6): DSGVTQTPKHLITATGQRVTLRCSPRSGDLSVYWYQQSLDQGLQFLIQYYNGEERAKGNILERFSAQQFPDLHSELNLSSLELGDSALYFCASSVGEGVYPSGANVLTFGAGSRLTVL.

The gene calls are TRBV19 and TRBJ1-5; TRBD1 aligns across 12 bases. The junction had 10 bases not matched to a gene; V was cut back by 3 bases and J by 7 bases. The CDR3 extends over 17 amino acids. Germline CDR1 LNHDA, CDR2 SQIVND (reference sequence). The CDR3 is CASSIKGQGAKDQPQHF. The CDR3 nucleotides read TGTGCCAGTAGTATCAAGGGACAGGGGGCGAAGGACCAGCCCCAGCATTTT.

The DNA of the CDR3 is TGTGCCTGGAGGGACACTGAGAGAAACTATGGCTACACCTTC. This translates into CAWRDTERNYGYTF. The chain carries TRBV30 and TRBJ1-2; TRBD1 might be the D (5 bases). The CDR3 is 14 amino acids. Germline V gene data show CDR1 as GTSNPN and CDR2 as SVGIG (reference sequence). With 3 bases removed from V and 2 bases from J, the gap between germline ends came to 13 bases.

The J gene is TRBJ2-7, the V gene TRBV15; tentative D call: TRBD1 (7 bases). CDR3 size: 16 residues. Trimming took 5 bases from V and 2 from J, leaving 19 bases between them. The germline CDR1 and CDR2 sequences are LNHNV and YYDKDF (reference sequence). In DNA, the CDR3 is TGTGCCACCAGCTTCTTAGGAGGGGGCGAACCCTACGAGCAGTACTTC. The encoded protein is CATSFLGGGEPYEQYF.

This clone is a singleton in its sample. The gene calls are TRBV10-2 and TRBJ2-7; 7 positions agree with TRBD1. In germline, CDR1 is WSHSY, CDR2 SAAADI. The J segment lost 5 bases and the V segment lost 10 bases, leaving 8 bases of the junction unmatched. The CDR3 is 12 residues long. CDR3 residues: CATGLTGNEQYF. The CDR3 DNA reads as TGCGCCACCGGATTGACAGGGAACGAGCAGTACTTC.

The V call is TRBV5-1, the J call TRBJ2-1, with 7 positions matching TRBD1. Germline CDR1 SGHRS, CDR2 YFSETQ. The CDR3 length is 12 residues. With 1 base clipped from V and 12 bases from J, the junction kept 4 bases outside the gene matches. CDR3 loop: CASSLTGDGQFF. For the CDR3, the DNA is TGCGCCAGCAGCTTGACAGGGGACGGGCAGTTCTTC.

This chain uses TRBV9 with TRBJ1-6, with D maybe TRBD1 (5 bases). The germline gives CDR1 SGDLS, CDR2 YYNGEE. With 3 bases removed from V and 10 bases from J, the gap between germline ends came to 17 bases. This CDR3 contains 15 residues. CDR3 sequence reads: CASSEGTAVRSPLHF. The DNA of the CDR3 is TGTGCCAGCAGCGAGGGGACGGCGGTAAGGTCACCCCTCCACTTT.

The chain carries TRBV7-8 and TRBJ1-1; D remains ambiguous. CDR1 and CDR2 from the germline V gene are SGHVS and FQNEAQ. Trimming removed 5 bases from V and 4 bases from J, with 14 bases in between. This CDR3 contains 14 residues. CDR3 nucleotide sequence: TGTGCCAGCAGCCCCGACATAGGGTTCACTGAAGCTTTCTTT. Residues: CASSPDIGFTEAFF.

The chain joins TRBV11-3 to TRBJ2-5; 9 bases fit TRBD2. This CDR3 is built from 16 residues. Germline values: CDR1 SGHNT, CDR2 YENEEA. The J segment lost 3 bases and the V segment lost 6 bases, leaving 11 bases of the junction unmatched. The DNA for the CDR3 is TGTGCCAGCAGACCGACTAGCGGAAGAATTGAAGAGACCCAGTACTTC. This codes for CASRPTSGRIEETQYF.

Here the CDR3 reads CASSQGGRGRGGRDEQYF. DNA for the CDR3: TGCGCCAGCAGCCAAGGGGGGCGGGGGCGGGGGGGCCGCGACGAGCAGTACTTC. The chain carries TRBV4-1 and TRBJ2-7; 9 nucleotides align to TRBD2. Germline assignment: CDR1 MGHRA and CDR2 YSYEKL. The CDR3 covers 18 residues. V lost 1 base to trimming and J lost 5 bases; unmatched junction nucleotides: 15.

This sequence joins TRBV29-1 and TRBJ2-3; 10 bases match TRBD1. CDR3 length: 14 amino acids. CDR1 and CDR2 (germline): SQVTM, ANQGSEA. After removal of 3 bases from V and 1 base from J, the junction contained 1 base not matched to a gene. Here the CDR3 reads CSVDGTGGTDTQYF. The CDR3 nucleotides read TGCAGCGTTGACGGGACAGGGGGCACAGATACGCAGTATTTT.

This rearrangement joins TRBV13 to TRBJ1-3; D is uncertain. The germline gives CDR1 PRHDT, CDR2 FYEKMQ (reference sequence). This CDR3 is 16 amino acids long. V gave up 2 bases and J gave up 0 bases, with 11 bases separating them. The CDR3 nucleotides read TGTGCCAGCAGCTTATGGACGGAAAGCTCTGGAAACACCATATATTTT. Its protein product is CASSLWTESSGNTIYF.

The CDR3 loop reads CASSLEFGLLFGYGYTF. The CDR3 coding sequence is TGTGCCAGCAGCTTAGAATTTGGACTCCTGTTCGGCTATGGCTACACCTTC. The chain carries TRBV7-9 and TRBJ1-2; D call uncertain. V dropped 1 base and J dropped 4 bases, with 19 bases sitting between them. Germline loops: CDR1 SEHNR, CDR2 FQNEAQ (reference sequence). CDR3 length equals 17 residues.